What follows are 21 T cell receptor beta chains derived from one specimen sequenced in a study of T cells after yellow fever vaccination. TCRdb reprocessed the 5' RACE reads via MiXCR and lists one record per CDR3 protein. Of under 700,000 distinct CDR3 sequences listed, around 17% are singletons. The sample in question was PBMCs, obtained more than 4 days after the first yellow fever vaccination. The receptors shown here come from a man between 18 and 29 years old who received the YFV17D yellow fever vaccine.

The rearrangement uses TRBV7-3 and TRBJ1-1; perhaps TRBD1 as D (5 bases). Looked up from germline, CDR1 is SGHTA and CDR2 is FQGTGA. V lost 1 base, J lost 4 bases, and 22 bases lay in between. The CDR3 sequence is 18 residues long. The CDR3 DNA reads TGTGCCAGCAGCTTAAATTTTAAAAAGGGGCGCGGAGTCACTGAAGCTTTCTTT. Protein: CASSLNFKKGRGVTEAFF.

The chain has TRBV4-3 and TRBJ2-3; 8 bases line up with TRBD2. The germline V gene has CDR1 LGHNA and CDR2 YSLEER. CDR3 size: 15 residues. With V trimmed by 1 base and J by 4 bases, 4 bases remained unmatched. The CDR3 region has the DNA TGCGCCAGCAGCCAAGGCGCAGCGGGGGCAGATACGCAGTATTTT. This codes for CASSQGAAGADTQYF.

The rearrangement uses TRBV11-3 and TRBJ2-1, with 7 bases that match TRBD1. The V gene end was trimmed by 1 base and the J gene end by 3 bases; junction bases not matched to a gene: 6. CDR1 is SGHNT and CDR2 is YENEEA in the germline V gene. The CDR3 runs to 16 residues. CDR3 DNA sequence: TGTGCCAGCAGCTTAGGTGGGACAGATGTCTACAATGAGCAGTTCTTC. Its translation is CASSLGGTDVYNEQFF.

V and J are TRBV7-2 and TRBJ2-7; 8 bases are a match to TRBD2. This CDR3 region has 15 residues. The germline CDR1 and CDR2 sequences are SGHTA and FQGNSA. Unmatched junction bases numbered 12, after V lost 5 bases and J lost 6 bases. The CDR3 region is CASSPQSGGPGEQYF. CDR3 coding DNA: TGTGCCAGCAGCCCCCAATCGGGGGGGCCAGGCGAGCAGTACTTC.

The chain joins TRBV7-2 to TRBJ2-4; maybe TRBD2 (5 bases). V was trimmed by 7 bases and J by 8 bases, leaving 15 bases between them. The length of the CDR3 is 13 residues. In germline, CDR1 is SGHTA, CDR2 FQGNSA. CDR3 region: CASTERSTDIQYF. The CDR3 region has the DNA TGTGCCAGCACCGAGCGGTCTACGGACATTCAGTACTTC.

This clonotype was found many times. The V and J genes are TRBV7-7 and TRBJ2-4; D remains unclear. Germline CDR1 and CDR2: SSHAT and FNYEAQ (reference sequence). The CDR3 runs 14 residues. The CDR3 spells CAVGSSAAKNIQYF. CDR3 nucleotide sequence: TGTGCTGTGGGAAGTTCGGCAGCCAAAAACATTCAGTACTTC.

This clonotype was observed many times. The V gene is TRBV5-5, the J gene TRBJ2-7; D not certain. Looked up from germline, CDR1 is SGHKS and CDR2 is YYEKEE (reference sequence). Trimming shortened V by 2 bases and J by 1 base, and 10 bases separated the two germline ends. This CDR3 contains 14 residues. In nucleotides, the CDR3 is TGTGCCAGCAGCTTACGCGCAGAATCCTACGAGCAGTACTTC. It encodes CASSLRAESYEQYF. The full variable domain, with the rest looked up from reference TRBV5-5 and TRBJ2-7, is DAGVTQSPTHLIKTRGQQVTLRCSPISGHKSVSWYQQVLGQGPQFIFQYYEKEERGRGNFPDRFSARQFPNYSSELNVNALLLGDSALYLCASSLRAESYEQYFGPGTRLTVT.

There are many counts of this clonotype. The V and J genes are TRBV25-1 and TRBJ2-6, with D unresolved. Trimming took off 2 bases at V and 0 bases at J, with 17 bases between the two ends. Germline values: CDR1 MGHDK, CDR2 SYGVNS. This CDR3 is 19 amino acids long. The CDR3 spells CASSETTKWTHSGANVLTF. DNA of the CDR3: TGTGCCAGCAGTGAAACCACTAAATGGACGCACTCTGGGGCCAACGTCCTGACTTTC.

This clonotype was seen more than once but under ten times. This chain uses TRBV5-8 with TRBJ2-2; the match to TRBD2 covers 9 bases. Per germline, CDR1 SGHTS and CDR2 YDEGEE. The CDR3 covers 15 residues. J gave up 4 bases and V 5 bases, and 6 bases lay outside the gene matches. The CDR3 loop reads CASSFGTSSTGELFF. The CDR3 region has the DNA TGTGCCAGCAGTTTCGGGACTAGCAGCACCGGGGAGCTGTTTTTT.

This chain uses TRBV27 with TRBJ2-1, with 8 bases that match TRBD2. V was clipped by 8 bases and J by 6 bases; unmatched bases: 9. Germline CDR1 MNHEY, CDR2 SMNVEV (reference sequence). There are 14 residues in the CDR3. Written as DNA, the CDR3 is TGTGCCAGCGGACTCGGGACTAGGCCCAATGAGCAGTTCTTC. This translates into CASGLGTRPNEQFF.

This clonotype came up a few times. The rearrangement links TRBV6-5 to TRBJ1-2; tentative D call: TRBD1 (5 bases). Trimming removed 0 bases at V and 0 bases at J, with 14 bases between. CDR1 and CDR2 from the germline V gene are MNHEY and SVGAGI. The CDR3 is made up of 17 amino acids. CDR3 residues: CASSYSKRGPTNYGYTF. The DNA for the CDR3 is TGTGCCAGCAGTTACTCGAAGAGGGGACCCACTAACTATGGCTACACCTTC.

Only a few counts were recorded for this clonotype. This chain joins TRBV4-1 and TRBJ1-3; no reliable D call. The CDR3 loop spans 15 amino acids. V lost 0 bases and J lost 3, with 9 bases in between. Germline assignment: CDR1 MGHRA and CDR2 YSYEKL. CDR3 amino acids: CASSQDNSLGNTIYF. In DNA, the CDR3 is TGCGCCAGCAGCCAAGATAATAGTCTTGGAAACACCATATATTTT.

This clonotype was counted a few times. The chain recombines TRBV5-5 with TRBJ2-1; TRBD1 agrees at 8 bases. The germline V gene encodes CDR1 SGHKS and CDR2 YYEKEE (reference sequence). Trimming removed 4 bases from V and 1 base from J; junction bases left unmatched: 10. CDR3 length: 17 residues. The CDR3 loop is CASSIFGQGNSYNEQFF. CDR3 in DNA: TGTGCCAGCAGCATTTTCGGACAGGGAAATTCCTACAATGAGCAGTTCTTC.

The rearrangement links TRBV6-2 or TRBV6-3 to TRBJ1-1, with 9 bases aligning to TRBD1. Germline-derived CDR1 and CDR2 are MNHEY and SVGEGT. This CDR3 has 16 amino acids. J gave up 5 bases and V 4 bases, and 11 bases lay outside the gene matches. The CDR3 DNA is TGTGCCAGCAGTTTGGGAACAGGGGGCGCAGGTACTGAAGCTTTCTTT. It is translated as CASSLGTGGAGTEAFF.

This clonotype occurred a few times. The chain carries TRBV12-3 or TRBV12-4 and TRBJ2-3; no firm D call. The V and J ends lost 2 bases and 6 bases respectively, with 12 bases between them. The CDR3 loop spans 14 amino acids. The CDR3 reads CASSLTLVPDTQYF. Here the CDR3 DNA reads TGTGCCAGCAGTTTAACTTTAGTGCCGGATACGCAGTATTTT.

This clonotype was detected only a few times. The genes are TRBV18 and TRBJ2-5; TRBD1 is a possible D gene (5 bases). The CDR3 is 14 residues long. The germline V gene has CDR1 KGHSH and CDR2 LQKENI. V gave up 5 bases and J gave up 1 base, with 11 bases separating them. Here the CDR3 DNA reads TGTGCCAGCTCAGTCAGGGTTCGCCAAGAGACCCAGTACTTC. Protein sequence: CASSVRVRQETQYF.

Details on this clonotype: The junction departs from germline at one end; a sequencing error may be responsible. This chain uses TRBV20-1 with TRBJ2-6; 11 bases align to TRBD1. Per the germline V gene, CDR1 is DFQATT and CDR2 is SNEGSKA (reference sequence). The CDR3 extends over 15 amino acids. CDR3 DNA sequence: TGCAGTGCCAGAGGACAGGGGGCAGGGGCCAACGTCCTGACTTTC. It is translated as CSARGQGAGANVLTF.

This clonotype has more than one count but fewer than ten. The chain is built from TRBV4-1 and TRBJ1-2; D is perhaps TRBD1 (5 bases). The CDR3 sequence is 16 residues long. V lost 0 bases to trimming and J lost 3 bases, with 14 bases between them. Germline lookup yields CDR1 MGHRA and CDR2 YSYEKL. CDR3 region: CASSQEIADTYYGYTF. The CDR3 DNA follows: TGCGCCAGCAGCCAAGAAATAGCGGACACGTACTATGGCTACACCTTC.

The gene calls are TRBV20-1 and TRBJ1-6; TRBD1 matches at 7 bases. V lost 6 bases and J lost 7; bases outside the gene matches: 9. This CDR3 region has 14 residues. CDR1 is DFQATT and CDR2 is SNEGSKA in the germline V gene (reference sequence). The CDR3 bases are TGCAGTGCACCTCAGACAGGGATAAATTCACCCCTCCACTTT. It translates to CSAPQTGINSPLHF.

This clonotype has just a few counts. The chain links TRBV5-8 to TRBJ2-2; tentative D call: TRBD1 (6 bases). Germline CDR1 SGHTS, CDR2 YDEGEE. The V end was cut by 3 bases, the J end by 2 bases, with 17 bases between. The CDR3 extends over 17 amino acids. The CDR3 DNA sequence: TGTGCCAGCAGCTGGCGGTTGGACAGCTTAAACACCGGGGAGCTGTTTTTT. It is translated as CASSWRLDSLNTGELFF.

V usage is TRBV29-1 and J usage is TRBJ1-1; no reliable D call. V gave up 6 bases and J gave up 8 bases, with 10 bases separating them. The V gene's germline CDR1 is SQVTM and CDR2 ANQGSEA. This CDR3 has 10 residues. CDR3 residues: CSVRTGEAFF. The CDR3 DNA reads as TGCAGCGTACGGACGGGCGAAGCTTTCTTT. The full variable domain, with the rest looked up from reference TRBV29-1 and TRBJ1-1, is SAVISQKPSRDICQRGTSLTIQCQVDSQVTMMFWYRQQPGQSLTLIATANQGSEATYESGFVIDKFPISRPNLTFSTLTVSNMSPEDSSIYLCSVRTGEAFFGQGTRLTVV.